These 22 T cell receptor beta chains came from one sample sequenced in a study of response to subunit inactivated influenza vaccine. TCRdb re-derived calls from the RT-PCR reads in MiXCR, one entry per CDR3 protein. The profile covers around 500,000 distinct CDR3 sequences, with 11% appearing a single time and 12% taken by the ten largest. Material: PBMCs from blood, obtained roughly 48 days after vaccination. Receptors originate from a man aged 45 to 65 who received an inactivated influenza vaccine.

Only a few counts were recorded for this clonotype. The chain recombines TRBV20-1 with TRBJ2-2; D perhaps matches TRBD1 (5 bases). The CDR3 loop spans 17 amino acids. Trimming removed 1 base at V and 2 bases at J, with 17 bases between. Germline V CDR1 and CDR2: DFQATT, SNEGSKA (reference sequence). For the CDR3, the DNA is TGCAGTGCTAGAGCCCAGTATGGGGCCGTCAACACCGGGGAGCTGTTTTTT. Protein sequence: CSARAQYGAVNTGELFF.

A few counts support this clonotype. The V and J genes are TRBV7-2 and TRBJ2-1; 8 bases map to TRBD2. V lost 5 bases to trimming and J lost 7 bases; unmatched junction nucleotides: 10. Germline V gene sequence: CDR1 SGHTA, CDR2 FQGNSA. CDR3 length equals 15 residues. The CDR3 here is CASSPLGGAFNEQFF. CDR3 bases: TGTGCCAGCAGCCCCCTCGGGGGGGCCTTTAATGAGCAGTTCTTC.

This clonotype was recorded a few times. The J gene is TRBJ2-1, the V gene TRBV9; 9 bases line up with TRBD2. Germline trimming cut 0 bases from V and 1 base from J; bases unmatched to any gene: 5. Germline assignment: CDR1 SGDLS and CDR2 YYNGEE. The CDR3 is made up of 17 amino acids. The CDR3, as DNA: TGTGCCAGCAGCGTAGTTAGCGGGAGTATGTCCTACAATGAGCAGTTCTTC. This translates into CASSVVSGSMSYNEQFF.

This chain uses TRBV7-9 with TRBJ1-4; D possibly corresponds to TRBD1 (6 bases). The V gene lost 5 bases and the J gene lost 4 bases, with 8 bases spanning the gap. This CDR3 region has 13 residues. The germline V gene has CDR1 SEHNR and CDR2 FQNEAQ (reference sequence). CDR3 sequence reads: CASSGQFNEKLFF. The CDR3, as DNA: TGTGCCAGCAGCGGACAGTTTAATGAAAAACTGTTTTTT.

This clonotype appeared a few times. V is TRBV6-1 and J is TRBJ1-5; 8 positions match TRBD1. The length of the CDR3 is 14 residues. Germline values: CDR1 MNHNS, CDR2 SASEGT. J gave up 7 bases and V 6 bases, and 8 bases lay outside the gene matches. CDR3 sequence: CASRPDRGIQPQHF. The CDR3 region has the DNA TGTGCCAGCAGGCCCGACAGGGGAATCCAGCCCCAGCATTTT.

The V call is TRBV7-2, the J call TRBJ1-5; 10 bases match TRBD1. The V gene's germline CDR1 is SGHTA and CDR2 FQGNSA. With 1 base clipped from V and 4 bases from J, the junction kept 4 bases outside the gene matches. This CDR3 has 16 amino acids. CDR3 DNA: TGTGCCAGCAGCTTAGATGAGGGACAGGGGAATCAGCCCCAGCATTTT. Protein: CASSLDEGQGNQPQHF.

This clonotype was detected many times. The genes are TRBV28 and TRBJ2-5; D unresolved. Trimming cost V 6 bases and J 4 bases, with 6 bases left between them. The germline CDR1 and CDR2 sequences are MDHEN and SYDVKM. This CDR3 region has 11 residues. CDR3 bases: TGTGCCAGCAGGTCCTTAGAGACCCAGTACTTC. Translation: CASRSLETQYF.

The sample holds a few counts of this clonotype. The CDR3 protein is CASSPRLAGGLYQFF. The CDR3 DNA reads as TGCGCCAGCAGCCCGAGACTAGCGGGAGGGCTCTATCAGTTCTTC. The chain recombines TRBV4-3 with TRBJ2-1; 14 bases are shared with TRBD2. CDR1 and CDR2 (germline): LGHNA, YSLEER. V shed 4 bases and J 13 bases; nucleotides not matched to a gene: 9. There are 15 residues in the CDR3.

The chain employs TRBV5-1 and TRBJ2-5; 7 nucleotides align to TRBD1. Trimming cost V 3 bases and J 3 bases; bases outside gene matches: 11. Per germline, CDR1 SGHRS and CDR2 YFSETQ. The CDR3 sequence is 16 residues long. CDR3 DNA: TGCGCCAGCAGCTGGGAGAAGACAGGGCCTAAAGAGACCCAGTACTTC. Encoded protein: CASSWEKTGPKETQYF.

This clonotype showed up many times. The chain uses TRBV5-1 and TRBJ2-1; no clear D. V gave up 4 bases and J gave up 0 bases, with 11 bases separating them. The CDR3 length is 15 residues. CDR1 SGHRS and CDR2 YFSETQ come from the germline V gene. CDR3 protein: CASSPGPTSYNEQFF. CDR3 coding DNA: TGCGCCAGCAGCCCTGGTCCCACCTCCTACAATGAGCAGTTCTTC.

In its sample, this clonotype was seen many times. The chain employs TRBV7-2 and TRBJ1-5, with D possibly being TRBD1 (5 bases). The CDR3 is 16 residues long. V was trimmed by 2 bases and J by 3 bases, leaving 14 bases between them. The V gene's germline CDR1 is SGHTA and CDR2 FQGNSA. CDR3 sequence (DNA): TGTGCCAGCAGCTTAATACCGGGACGGATCAATCAGCCCCAGCATTTT. It encodes CASSLIPGRINQPQHF.

This clonotype was seen a few times. J is TRBJ1-3 and V is TRBV2, with TRBD1 as a possible D gene (6 bases). The CDR3 sequence is 14 residues long. Trimming pared 6 bases from V and 2 bases from J, leaving 11 bases between. Germline assignment: CDR1 SNHLY and CDR2 FYNNEI. The CDR3 DNA follows: TGTGCCAGCAGACCTTACAGGGCTGGAAACACCATATATTTT. This encodes CASRPYRAGNTIYF.

This clonotype has a handful of counts. J is TRBJ2-7 and V is TRBV5-1; D uncertain. Looked up from germline, CDR1 is SGHRS and CDR2 is YFSETQ. The CDR3 runs 13 residues. The V end lost 7 bases, the J end lost 0 bases, and 11 bases lay between the germline ends. Here the CDR3 DNA reads TGCGCCAGCCGACACGATGTCTCCTACGAGCAGTACTTC. This gives the protein CASRHDVSYEQYF.

This chain joins TRBV20-1 and TRBJ2-3; 8 bases fit TRBD2. V lost 1 base and J lost 1; bases outside the gene matches: 4. The CDR3 length is 15 residues. Germline values: CDR1 DFQATT, CDR2 SNEGSKA (reference sequence). The CDR3 spells CSARAGSGGTDTQYF. The CDR3 DNA reads TGCAGTGCTAGAGCGGGTAGCGGGGGCACAGATACGCAGTATTTT.

The chain joins TRBV7-2 to TRBJ2-7; no reliable D call. With 4 bases removed from V and 7 bases from J, the gap between germline ends came to 8 bases. This CDR3 has 11 residues. CDR1 SGHTA and CDR2 FQGNSA come from the germline V gene. The CDR3 DNA reads as TGTGCCAGCAGCTCTAGGAGAGAGCAGTACTTC. Amino acids: CASSSRREQYF.

The gene calls are TRBV7-2 and TRBJ2-7, with TRBD2 identical over 8 bases. Germline-derived CDR1 and CDR2 are SGHTA and FQGNSA. The CDR3 sequence is 13 residues long. V trimming: 5 bases; J trimming: 2 bases; junction bases outside the gene matches: 2. CDR3 sequence: CASSAGGPYEQYF. CDR3 DNA sequence: TGTGCCAGCAGCGCGGGGGGCCCCTACGAGCAGTACTTC.

This clonotype was seen many times. The chain uses TRBV10-3 and TRBJ2-7; perhaps TRBD1 as D (6 bases). The V end was cut by 3 bases, the J end by 12 bases, with 15 bases between. Germline CDR1 reads ENHRY; CDR2 reads SYGVKD. The CDR3 contains 12 residues. The CDR3 DNA reads TGTGCCATCAGTGAAAACAGGGATCGGTGGTACTTC. It translates to CAISENRDRWYF.

This clonotype has more than one count but fewer than ten. This chain links TRBV7-2 with TRBJ2-7; 9 bases align to TRBD1. With 1 base clipped from V and 4 bases from J, the junction kept 5 bases outside the gene matches. The CDR3 covers 15 residues. Per the germline V gene, CDR1 is SGHTA and CDR2 is FQGNSA. CDR3 DNA: TGTGCCAGCAGCTTAGTGACAGGGGGTTATTACGAGCAGTACTTC. It translates to CASSLVTGGYYEQYF.

J is TRBJ2-7 and V is TRBV5-1, with D tentatively TRBD1 (5 bases). Trimming took off 1 base at V and 6 bases at J, with 11 bases between the two ends. This CDR3 comprises 13 residues. CDR1 and CDR2 from the germline V gene are SGHRS and YFSETQ. CDR3 amino acids: CASSLTGVSEQYF. The CDR3, as DNA: TGCGCCAGCAGCTTGACAGGAGTAAGCGAGCAGTACTTC.

This clonotype occurred many times. The chain is built from TRBV6-6 and TRBJ2-7; the D gene is possibly TRBD2 (6 bases). The V end lost 4 bases, the J end lost 5 bases, and 12 bases lay between the germline ends. The CDR3 has 13 amino acids. Germline-derived CDR1 and CDR2 are MNHNY and SVGAGI (reference sequence). CDR3 protein: CASSLLEGHEQYF. Written as DNA, the CDR3 is TGTGCCAGCAGTTTGCTGGAGGGCCACGAGCAGTACTTC.

The rearrangement links TRBV6-5 to TRBJ2-2; 11 nucleotides align to TRBD2. CDR1 is MNHEY and CDR2 is SVGAGI in the germline V gene. Germline trimming cut 2 bases from V and 7 bases from J; bases unmatched to any gene: 3. This CDR3 is 15 amino acids long. CDR3 coding DNA: TGTGCCAGCAGTTACCGTAGCGGGAGGGGCGGGGAGCTGTTTTTT. Its translation is CASSYRSGRGGELFF.

The CDR3 DNA is TGTGCCACCAGTGATCGAACAGGGTTCTCCTACAATGAGCAGTTCTTC. Translation: CATSDRTGFSYNEQFF. The J gene is TRBJ2-1, the V gene TRBV24-1, with a possible D match to TRBD1 (6 bases). V was pared by 3 bases and J by 0 bases, with 11 bases between. This CDR3 contains 16 residues. CDR1 is KGHDR and CDR2 is SFDVKD in the germline V gene.